Listed below are T cell receptor beta chains from one sample, sequenced in a study of breast tumors, draining lymph nodes, adjacent tissues. TCRdb reprocessed the multiplex PCR reads with MiXCR, giving one entry per CDR3 protein. The data show some 150,000 distinct CDR3 sequences, 30% to 35% seen once. Sequenced input: axillary lymph node tissue. These receptors were taken from a female donor with breast cancer. Some clones in this sample may be carry-over from other donors' samples. The CDR3 runs from the conserved cysteine through the conserved F or W.

j_gene	v_gene	CDR3aa
TRBJ2-1	TRBV20-1	CSARGGLAGRGGIYEQFF
TRBJ2-2	TRBV7-3	CASSSVGELFF
TRBJ2-3	TRBV7-8	CASSSGTEQYF
TRBJ2-3	TRBV10-1	CASSEMGTADTQYF
TRBJ1-6	TRBV6-1	CASSAHGRSLGRNSPLHF
TRBJ1-4	TRBV5-1	CASSDEGSKYPFF
TRBJ2-1	TRBV4-1	CASSQEATSGMHNEQFF
TRBJ1-6	TRBV3-1	CASSQGVGGRSSPLHF
TRBJ1-3	TRBV20-1	CSARDSDRGGNTIYF
TRBJ2-1	TRBV7-2	CASSRGGWASGRGRNEQFF
TRBJ2-5	TRBV6-1	CASSGARETQYF
TRBJ1-4	TRBV19	CASSATPTTNEKLFF
TRBJ2-7	TRBV6-2/TRBV6-3	CASSSRRGEQYF
TRBJ2-1	TRBV10-3	CAIGDQGGEQFF
TRBJ1-2	TRBV6-2/TRBV6-3	CASSLDAAYGDYTF
TRBJ1-1	TRBV6-5	CASRETANTEAFF
TRBJ1-1	TRBV4-2	CASGKGQSKTEAFF
TRBJ2-5	TRBV7-9	CASSSLTRGQETQYF
TRBJ2-7	TRBV2	CASSVGGLGEQYF
TRBJ1-2	TRBV30	CAWSVGYGYTF
TRBJ2-7	TRBV6-7	CASSYLSGKGYEQYF
TRBJ2-1	TRBV7-2	CASSLIRGPNNEQFF
TRBJ1-1	TRBV7-3	CASSRGGGTEAFF
TRBJ2-7	TRBV5-5	CASSSRGPDEQYF
TRBJ2-7	TRBV9	CASSVGQGAYEQYF
TRBJ2-2	TRBV5-1	CASKRQGTFMGTGELFF
TRBJ2-1	TRBV2	CASSAGWADEQFF
TRBJ2-1	TRBV19	CATRGDRGPGGEQFF
TRBJ2-3	TRBV24-1	CATSPAAGITDTQYF
TRBJ1-6	TRBV3-1	CASSLRGGASPLHF
TRBJ2-5	TRBV2	CASDAVGGETQYF
TRBJ2-6	TRBV12-3/TRBV12-4	CASSLGQGKRGANVLTF
TRBJ2-7	TRBV12-3/TRBV12-4	CASSLFGTGTYEQYF
TRBJ2-7	TRBV6-6	CASSYPPGQGSLEQYF
TRBJ1-2	TRBV9	CASSVGQGSYTF
TRBJ1-1	TRBV30	CAWSSDYTGSGTEAFF